This T cell receptor beta chain appears in the sequencing data of a study of CD8 T cells in ankylosing spondylitis (dated 2017 in TCRdb). For the wider study: T cell receptor beta repertoires were profiled in healthy donors and ankylosing spondylitis patients so that disease-linked TCR variants could be found. Samples of peripheral blood were taken, and for ankylosing spondylitis patients, synovial fluid was collected as well. The full study cohort comprised 25 ankylosing spondylitis patients and 110 or so healthy donors. Overall study outcomes, separate from this receptor: Some of the motif variants had been reported before in the synovial fluid and blood of reactive arthritis patients, a finding that suggests common disease-initiation mechanisms. The disease-linked clones were reported to be significantly enriched in matched synovial fluid samples from ankylosing spondylitis patients. A TCR beta motif of several highly homologous amino acid variants appeared characteristic of blood from ankylosing spondylitis patients. A CD8+ phenotype was shown by the disease-linked clones, which were found at relatively low frequencies in peripheral blood.

Note on this clonotype: The antigen this receptor binds is unknown. Nothing much larger sits one base from this clone, and base qualities are not available.

According to the germline V gene (reference sequence), CDR1 reads LNHDA and CDR2 reads SQIVND. The CDR3 runs 16 amino acids, cysteine and phenylalanine included. Only the CDR3 DNA is retained, 48 bases long and in frame from the first base. V is cut back by 2 bases and J by 6 bases, with 9 bases in the junction unmatched. Sequencing instrument: Illumina HiSeq 2500. Quantitative 5'-RACE with molecular barcodes was used to prepare TCR beta libraries. Per the source publication's procedure: Disease-linked TCR variants were identified with a new computational method built on a probabilistic model of VDJ rearrangement. Clones were called with MiXCR by TCRdb after fastp trimmed the public reads at Q25, and only in-frame beta chains were retained. Every CDR3 protein is listed once, alongside the most common genes and DNA of its rows. These V and J calls rely on TCRdb rather than the paper's analysis. The sample table lists more than 250,000 distinct CDR3 sequences, less than 10% of them with a count of one. About 15% of the sample comes from the top ten.

The clonotype was recovered from a male donor with ankylosing spondylitis. The sample consisted of blood, either unsorted or a sorted T cell fraction (not recorded which). The chain employs TRBV19 and TRBJ2-1, with TRBD1 identical over 8 junction bases. The CDR3 region: CASSITSSGQVNEQFF. The DNA sequence reads TGTGCCAGTAGTATAACTTCTTCGGGACAGGTCAATGAGCAGTTCTTC.